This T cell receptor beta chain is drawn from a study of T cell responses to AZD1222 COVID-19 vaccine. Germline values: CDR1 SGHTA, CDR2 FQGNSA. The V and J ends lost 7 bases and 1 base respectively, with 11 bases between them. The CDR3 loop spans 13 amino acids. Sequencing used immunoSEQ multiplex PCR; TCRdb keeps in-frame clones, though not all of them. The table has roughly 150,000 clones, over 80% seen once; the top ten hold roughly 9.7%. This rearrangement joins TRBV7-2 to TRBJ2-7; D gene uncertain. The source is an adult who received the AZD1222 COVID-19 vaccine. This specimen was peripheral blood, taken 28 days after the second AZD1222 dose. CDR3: CASTPPSSYEQYF. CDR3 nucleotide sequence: TGTGCCAGCACCCCCCCTTCATCCTACGAGCAGTACTTC.